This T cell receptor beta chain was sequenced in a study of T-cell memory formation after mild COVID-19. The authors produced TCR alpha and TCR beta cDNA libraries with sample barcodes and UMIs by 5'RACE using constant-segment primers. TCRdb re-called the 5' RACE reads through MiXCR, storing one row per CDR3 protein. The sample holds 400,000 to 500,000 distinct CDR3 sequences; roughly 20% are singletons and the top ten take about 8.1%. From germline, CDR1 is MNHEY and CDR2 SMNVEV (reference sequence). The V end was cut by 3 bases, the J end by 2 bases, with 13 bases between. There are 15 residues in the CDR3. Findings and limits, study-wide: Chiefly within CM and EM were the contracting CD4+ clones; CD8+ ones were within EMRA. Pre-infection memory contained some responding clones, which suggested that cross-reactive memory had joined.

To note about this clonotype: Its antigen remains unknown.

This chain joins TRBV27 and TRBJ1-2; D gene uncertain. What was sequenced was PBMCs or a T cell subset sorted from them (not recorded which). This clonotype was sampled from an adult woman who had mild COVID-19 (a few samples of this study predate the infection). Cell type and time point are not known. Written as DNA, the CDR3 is TGTGCCAGCAGTTTTGTGCCGGGATTAAACTATGGCTACACCTTC. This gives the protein CASSFVPGLNYGYTF.